This T cell receptor beta chain stems from a study of Graves' ophthalmopathy and Graves' hyperthyroidism. Study-level information: At initial diagnosis, peripheral blood was obtained, and this preceded any treatment. Study-wide results and limits: The 13-signature model separated ophthalmopathy from stable hyperthyroidism at around 90% sensitivity and around 80% specificity.

This clonotype showed up many times. Its antigen is unknown. The germline gives CDR1 MNHEY, CDR2 SVGAGI. The CDR3 runs to 16 residues. The V and J ends lost 2 bases and 2 bases, in that order; junction bases with no gene match: 5. The TCR beta CDR3 regions underwent amplification from RNA transcripts. After a first-round RT-PCR with HTBI primers, a second-round multiplex PCR was run. TCRdb fed the multiplex PCR reads into MiXCR, producing one record per CDR3 protein. The profile shows 200,000 to 250,000 distinct CDR3 sequences, 20% to 25% of them singletons. Having ophthalmopathy, the donors showed moderate-to-severe activity, CAS ≥3 and NOSPECS ≥4, with disease lasting under 3 months. Diagnosis was based on clinical symptoms, serum thyroxine, TRAb, thyroid ultrasound and orbital computed tomography.

The TCR sequence derives from a woman aged 45-65 years with Graves' ophthalmopathy. The specimen was peripheral blood. The chain couples TRBV6-5 to TRBJ1-3, with 8 nucleotides matching TRBD1. CDR3: CASSYGDRSAGNTIYF. CDR3 in DNA: TGTGCCAGCAGTTACGGGGACAGGTCGGCTGGAAACACCATATATTTT.